Described below is a single TCR beta chain sequence and its context. No cognate antigen has been identified for it. The input lacks base qualities; no much larger clone sits a single base away. Library generation was performed with the immunoSEQ multiplex PCR assay. A mixture of 60 forward primers for TCR Vbeta segments and 13 reverse primers for TCR Jbeta segments was used in the multiplex PCR. A multiplex PCR assay on genomic DNA amplified the CDR3 region of rearranged TCR beta genes. Amplified TCR beta libraries were sequenced as 87-base-pair reads on the Illumina HiSeq System. In the paper's pipeline: A later analysis tallied tens of millions of unique TCR beta chains across the roughly 610 repertoires, and about 12 million of those chains were shared by two or more donors. To remove PCR and sequencing errors, raw reads were error-corrected and collapsed into unique sequences using a nearest-neighbor algorithm that merged closely related sequences. Alignment of CDR3 sequences to IMGT reference sequences was used to assign V, D and J gene segments. For a sequence to be retained, a match of at least six nucleotides to both a V gene segment and a J gene segment was required. Rearrangements were called productive when the CDR3 lacked stop codons and stayed in frame with V and J; all others were non-productive. Following IMGT convention, CDR3 was defined as the stretch from the second conserved V-encoded cysteine to the conserved J-encoded phenylalanine. In an earlier analysis of 500 to 650 of the donors, sequences lacking an unambiguous match to a single V gene segment were excluded. An earlier analysis of almost 600 of the donors classified V segments as functional when productive rearrangements were above 56.7% and as segregating when the standard deviation between donors was above 5%. A statistical classification framework was developed to diagnose cytomegalovirus status using the catalog of TCR beta chain sequences. In a later analysis, V and J genes were assigned by comparing TCR nucleotide sequences against IMGT/GENE-DB human TR gene sequences. A later analysis assigned CDR3 sequences and most-parsimonious VDJ recombination scenarios with the TCRdist pipeline. A later analysis defined each TCR beta chain by its CDR3 amino acid sequence plus V-gene family, and excluded reads lacking a unique V-gene family. In a later analysis, 500 to 700 highly shared, low-generation-probability nucleotide sequences were removed to address suspected cross-contamination and a sequencing artifact. A later analysis calculated a clonal expansion index for each public chain from normalized within-repertoire ranks of inferred template counts. In a later analysis, generation probabilities were computed with a VDJ recombination model fitted to out-of-frame rearrangements, and the resulting probabilities were checked against IGoR. Hypergeometric tests were used in a later analysis to score TCR-TCR, TCR-HLA and TCR-CMV co-occurrence, with a repertoire-size bias correction applied to the TCR pairs. To estimate false discovery rates, a later analysis permuted the HLA or CMV assignments 20 times. A later analysis grouped co-occurring TCRs with DBSCAN, adding TCRdist sequence similarity when clustering within HLA-allele-positive subsets. Co-occurrence clustering excluded repertoires with fewer than 30,000 or more than 120,000 public chains, plus five with anomalous nucleotide sharing. In its TCRdb copy, this immuneACCESS table keeps in-frame sequences only and misses some clones. Where compared with another copy, unresolved V genes explain less than half of these, and the others have no known cause. The DNA gave D and trimming, while V, J and clone size come from that table. A total of under 150,000 clones appear in this sample, approximately 83% of them only once. The ten largest clones capture about 2.3% of the sample.

This sample is drawn from a study of cytomegalovirus exposure and HLA in healthy donors (TCRdb year 2017). With regard to the full study: An earlier analysis of 587 of the donors reported roughly 300 Gb of sequence data and roughly 120 million unique TCR beta sequences obtained from around 170 million T cells. Approximately 300 gigabases of sequencing data and around 85 million unique TCR sequences made up an early release that covered under 750 HLA-typed donors. Among the roughly 400 genotyped donors, approximately 76% belonged to the genetic ancestry cluster associated with self-reported Caucasian donors. The study aimed to test whether cataloging public T cell receptors could reveal signatures of past pathogen exposure. The T cell repertoires of under 700 subjects were profiled by immunosequencing and related to cytomegalovirus serostatus. A separate validation cohort of roughly 120 different subjects was used in addition to the approximately 640-subject first cohort. To predict cytomegalovirus infection status, the study combined high-throughput TCR immunosequencing, statistical association of individual TCRs with disease status, and machine learning. A later analysis re-examined previously published TCR beta repertoires from more than 650 donors and added high-resolution HLA genotyping to investigate patterns of TCR occurrence. In the later analysis, no new phenotypic data were used to find candidate immune exposures; instead, reliance was placed on TCR beta sequences and their occurrence across donors. An earlier analysis of approximately 500 of the donors applied high-throughput TCR beta sequencing to assess whether each TCR beta V gene segment acted as functional or pseudogenic. Alongside the repertoire data, information on donor age, sex, ethnicity and CMV serostatus was compiled. Genome-wide SNP genotypes for about 60% of the roughly 700 donors were used in a later genetic analysis, which treated that subset as a discovery cohort. All discovery cohort repertoires had been generated using a single sequencing platform. HLA typing covered class I and class II loci at four-digit resolution. The number of typed donors differed by locus: about 629-640 for A, B, C, DRB1 and DQB1; 522 for DQA1; approximately 610 for DPA1; and around 470 for DPB1. Because of strong linkage in the cohort, a handful of DR-DQ haplotypes were treated as single units for association and clustering. Among about 370 genotyped donors of the cohort, an average of around 240,000 unique TCR beta nucleotide sequences was sequenced per donor, of which 15% to 20% were non-productive. Overall study outcomes, separate from this receptor: The presence/absence analyses assumed that sequencing depth was roughly uniform across donors, and that assumption may not be true. According to a later genetic analysis, donors in an Asian-associated ancestry cluster had fewer N-insertions in productive TCRs than the approximately 630-donor mean. A later analysis reported that several top co-occurrence clusters appeared linked to parvovirus B19, influenza, CMV and Epstein-Barr virus. Assigning TCR associations to individual alleles was difficult when HLA alleles, especially DR and DQ, strongly co-occurred. Broadly in line with IMGT annotations, most TCR beta V segments showed up in productive rearrangements about 90% or about 30% of the time in an earlier analysis of around 600 of the donors. Because counts were too low, about 18 rarely observed V segments, including chromosome 9 orphons, were left out of the earlier analysis of several hundred of the donors. In both the original and validation cohorts, the classifier was reported to diagnose cytomegalovirus status with high specificity and sensitivity. Most TCR sequences were observed very rarely across donors, whereas some public TCRs were present in many individuals. In a later analysis, TCR association rates were found to vary across HLA loci, with the most associated TCRs seen for DRB1 alleles and the fewest for HLA-C alleles. V-gene and J-gene trimming of TCR beta chains was associated with a missense DCLRE1C variant in a later genetic analysis, and the association was replicated in an independent cohort. The sequencing pipeline was judged likely to have produced a cluster of highly shared sequence variants as a technical artifact. Some IMGT-functional V segments, including TRBV6-2 and TRBV6-3, could not be told apart with the 87-base-pair reads, so those segments were excluded. Because some donors lacked HLA typing at each locus, the association tests relied only on the typed subset. In vitro tests confirmed that a few of the cytomegalovirus-associated TCR beta chains recognize cytomegalovirus antigens. A total of around 150 TCR beta chains were listed by the study as associated with cytomegalovirus. A further reported finding was that TCR beta sequences accurately predicted the HLA-A and HLA-B alleles for most subjects in the first cohort. A later analysis found that HLA-associated TCR beta chains were more clonally expanded and had lower generation probabilities than equally common non-associated chains. According to a later analysis, most CMV-associated TCR beta chains appeared to be HLA-restricted, and the HLA associations seemed to be driven largely by CMV exposure. Only TCR beta chains were sequenced in this cohort, and the absence of alpha or paired-chain data limited detectable features. In a later analysis, some 17,000 TCR beta sequences were associated with specific HLA alleles at a false discovery rate of 0.05. It was suggested by the authors that the approach could potentially be generalized to other disease states and immunological phenotypes. Correlated functional status among segregating V segments might be attributable to linkage disequilibrium, but an unknown experimental factor could not be ruled out. CMV serostatus was the only immune exposure information available for the cohort.

In total, 666 healthy bone marrow donors made up the cohort. All cohort members were sampled while nominally healthy, although unrecorded immune exposures were likely present. The donor was CMV seronegative and belonged to the group of approximately 320 seronegative cohort members. Every donor gave a peripheral blood sample, and the peripheral blood mononuclear cells from that sample were used for TCR beta sequencing. The Qiagen DNeasy Blood Extraction Kit was used to extract genomic DNA from the blood cell samples. CDR1 SGHDT and CDR2 YYEEEE are derived from the germline V gene. The CDR3 holds 13 amino acids from the cysteine to the phenylalanine. Only the CDR3 DNA is retained, 39 bases long and in frame from the first base. The junction shows trimming of 5 bases on V and 3 bases on J, plus 12 bases between the germline ends.

This TCR was recovered from a male donor in good health and CMV-seronegative. Sequencing was carried out using PBMCs. The chain employs TRBV5-6 and TRBJ2-7; the D gene is perhaps TRBD1, from 5 matching bases. The CDR3 region has the sequence CASRSRDFYEQYF. The DNA sequence is given as TGTGCCAGCAGAAGCAGGGATTTCTACGAGCAGTACTTC.